Listed here are 5 T cell receptor beta chains from one sample, sequenced in a study of T cell repertoires in cytomegalovirus infection. From the reads, TCRdb called clonotypes with MiXCR, one entry per CDR3 protein. The sample holds roughly 120,000 distinct CDR3 sequences, over 30% seen once. Their antigens are not known. Specimen: CD8+ T cells from cultured PBMCs, collected from culture after CMV antigen stimulation. The receptors come from a human donor in good health (CMV status not recorded). Some clones in this sample may be carry-over from other donors' samples.

The CDR3 DNA is TGCGCCAGCAGCTTGGCCGGCCCCCAAAATAGTGAGCAGTTCTTC. It translates to CASSLAGPQNSEQFF. V gene TRBV5-1 combines with J gene TRBJ2-1; D gene unclear. Germline lookup yields CDR1 SGHRS and CDR2 YFSETQ. V lost 0 bases and J 9 bases, leaving 16 bases between the germline ends. The CDR3 extends over 15 amino acids.

V is TRBV6-5 and J is TRBJ2-1; the match to TRBD1 covers 9 bases. J gave up 2 bases and V 1 base, and 6 bases lay outside the gene matches. Germline CDR1 is MNHEY and CDR2 is SVGAGI. This CDR3 is 17 amino acids long. In nucleotides, the CDR3 is TGTGCCAGCAGTTACTACGCCGGGACAGGGCCCTACAATGAGCAGTTCTTC. Its protein product is CASSYYAGTGPYNEQFF.

The chain joins TRBV10-3 to TRBJ1-2; the D is unclear. The V end was cut by 1 base, the J end by 8 bases, with 20 bases between. The CDR3 contains 16 residues. The germline V gene has CDR1 ENHRY and CDR2 SYGVKD. The chain's CDR3 is CAISEFQRRSNSGYTF. The CDR3 nucleotides are TGTGCCATCAGTGAGTTTCAGAGACGGTCTAACTCGGGCTACACCTTC.

The chain is built from TRBV19 and TRBJ1-6; TRBD1 matches at 10 bases. V trimming: 0 bases; J trimming: 8 bases; junction bases outside the gene matches: 1. The CDR3 has 15 amino acids. Germline loops: CDR1 LNHDA, CDR2 SQIVND (reference sequence). CDR3 in amino acids: CASSIDGQGDSPLHF. CDR3 nucleotide sequence: TGTGCCAGTAGTATAGATGGACAGGGGGATTCACCCCTCCACTTT.

Concerning this clonotype itself: One junction end does not reproduce the germline sequence, and a read error may be involved. The chain joins TRBV7-6 to TRBJ2-5, with a tentative D call TRBD2 (6 bases). Germline V CDR1 and CDR2: SGHVS, FNYEAQ. The CDR3 is 16 amino acids. In DNA form, the CDR3 reads TGTGCCAGCAGCAATAAACCCGGGACTTTCCAAGGGACCCAGTACTTC. Encoded protein: CASSNKPGTFQGTQYF.